Listed below are T cell receptor beta chains from one sample, sequenced in a study of long-term antiretroviral therapy in people with HIV. Here immunoSEQ multiplex PCR was the method, and the copy in TCRdb shows in-frame clones only, minus some. In the table there are around 23,000 clones, around 80% of which are singletons. Sequencing was performed on unsorted PBMCs, taken 0.3 years after starting antiretroviral therapy. These receptor sequences come from a man between 45 and 60 years old with HIV. Both conserved end residues are part of each CDR3. D genes are given only for firm matches.

D gene: NA
V gene: TRBV6-5
J gene: TRBJ2-5
CDR3 protein: CASSYGGPPAETQYF
CDR3 DNA: TGTGCCAGCAGTTACGGGGGACCTCCGGCGGAGACCCAGTACTTC

D gene: NA
V gene: TRBV9
J gene: TRBJ1-1
CDR3 protein: CASSTRLSAEAFF
CDR3 DNA: TGTGCCAGCAGCACAAGACTTTCCGCTGAAGCTTTCTTT

D gene: NA
V gene: TRBV6-5
J gene: TRBJ2-7
CDR3 protein: CASSYGGWSSYEQYF
CDR3 DNA: TGTGCCAGCAGTTACGGGGGGTGGAGCTCCTACGAGCAGTACTTC

D gene: NA
V gene: TRBV7-3
J gene: TRBJ1-6
CDR3 protein: CASSLKGRKSSYNSPLHF
CDR3 DNA: TGTGCCAGCAGCTTAAAAGGACGTAAGAGCTCCTATAATTCACCCCTCCACTTT

D gene: NA
V gene: TRBV7-9
J gene: TRBJ1-3
CDR3 protein: CASSLALPVVGNTIYF
CDR3 DNA: TGTGCCAGCAGCTTAGCTCTCCCCGTCGTTGGAAACACCATATATTTT

D gene: TRBD2
V gene: TRBV7-9
J gene: TRBJ2-1
CDR3 protein: CASSLALTGGLNEQFF
CDR3 DNA: TGTGCCAGCAGCTTAGCCCTAACGGGAGGGCTAAATGAGCAGTTCTTC

D gene: NA
V gene: TRBV5-6
J gene: TRBJ1-3
CDR3 protein: CASSLVRSSGNTIYF
CDR3 DNA: TGTGCCAGCAGCTTGGTGAGATCCTCTGGAAACACCATATATTTT

D gene: NA
V gene: TRBV19
J gene: TRBJ1-5
CDR3 protein: CASSLPRGEGNQPQHF
CDR3 DNA: TGTGCCAGTAGCCTACCGAGGGGAGAGGGCAATCAGCCCCAGCATTTT

D gene: NA
V gene: TRBV6-6
J gene: TRBJ1-3
CDR3 protein: CASKISDRTGNTIYF
CDR3 DNA: TGTGCCAGCAAAATCTCCGACAGGACTGGAAACACCATATATTTT

D gene: TRBD1
V gene: TRBV15
J gene: TRBJ2-7
CDR3 protein: CATSRTGTGEWEQYF
CDR3 DNA: TGTGCCACCAGCAGGACCGGGACAGGGGAGTGGGAGCAGTACTTC

D gene: TRBD1
V gene: TRBV30
J gene: TRBJ2-1
CDR3 protein: CAWRNRGGVYEQFF
CDR3 DNA: TGTGCCTGGAGGAATAGAGGGGGCGTGTATGAGCAGTTCTTC

D gene: NA
V gene: TRBV10-3
J gene: TRBJ2-7
CDR3 protein: CAISMKGVQYF
CDR3 DNA: TGTGCCATCAGTATGAAAGGAGTGCAGTACTTC

D gene: NA
V gene: TRBV13
J gene: TRBJ2-5
CDR3 protein: CASSLGLSGSQYF
CDR3 DNA: TGTGCCAGCAGCTTAGGCCTGTCGGGATCCCAGTACTTC

D gene: TRBD1
V gene: TRBV4-3
J gene: TRBJ1-4
CDR3 protein: CASSQIGTGFNEKLFF
CDR3 DNA: TGCGCCAGCAGCCAAATCGGGACAGGGTTTAATGAAAAACTGTTTTTT

D gene: NA
V gene: TRBV4-1
J gene: TRBJ2-3
CDR3 protein: CASSQEAPRAETQYF
CDR3 DNA: TGCGCCAGCAGCCAAGAAGCCCCCAGGGCGGAAACGCAGTATTTT

D gene: NA
V gene: TRBV11-2
J gene: TRBJ1-4
CDR3 protein: CASSLARGGNEKLFF
CDR3 DNA: TGTGCCAGCAGCTTAGCCAGGGGCGGTAATGAAAAACTGTTTTTT